A single sample gave rise to the 12 T cell receptor beta chains below, sequenced in a study of blood T cell repertoires in COVID-19. Sequencing was performed with immunoSEQ multiplex PCR; in TCRdb, only in-frame clones are kept and a portion is missing. The sample lists approximately 70,000 clones, about 91% occurring once. The sample was peripheral blood. Receptor source: a human donor with active COVID-19. The donor label of this sample is uncertain.

The rearrangement uses TRBV30 and TRBJ2-3; maybe TRBD2 (5 bases). V was trimmed by 4 bases and J by 0 bases, leaving 11 bases between them. Germline CDR1 reads GTSNPN; CDR2 reads SVGIG (reference sequence). The CDR3 has 14 residues. The CDR3 sequence is CAWTTGGSTDTQYF. DNA of the CDR3: TGTGCCTGGACCACTGGCGGGAGCACAGATACGCAGTATTTT.

The genes are TRBV28 and TRBJ1-2; D call uncertain. Germline V CDR1 and CDR2: MDHEN, SYDVKM. The V and J ends lost 5 bases and 13 bases respectively, with 11 bases between them. The CDR3 runs 10 residues. CDR3 bases: TGTGCCAGCAGTGCCCTAAGTAGCACCTTC. It is translated as CASSALSSTF.

The chain couples TRBV11-2 to TRBJ2-1, with TRBD2 matching 7 bases. With V trimmed by 1 base and J by 4 bases, 4 bases remained unmatched. The CDR3 is made up of 15 amino acids. Germline CDR1 SGHAT, CDR2 FQNNGV. The CDR3 loop reads CASSLVAGLYNEQFF. Here the CDR3 DNA reads TGTGCCAGCAGCTTAGTGGCGGGACTATACAATGAGCAGTTCTTC.

This chain connects TRBV7-8 to TRBJ2-6; no firm D call. With 3 bases removed from V and 6 bases from J, the gap between germline ends came to 12 bases. CDR3 length equals 15 residues. Germline V gene sequence: CDR1 SGHVS, CDR2 FQNEAQ. CDR3 sequence reads: CASSLELSQANVLTF. CDR3 nucleotides: TGTGCCAGCAGCTTGGAGCTCTCCCAGGCCAACGTCCTGACTTTC.

This clone was counted once. The chain is built from TRBV15 and TRBJ2-7; D gene uncertain. Trimming left V 0 bases short and J 4 bases short, with 7 bases between. CDR1 and CDR2 (germline): LNHNV, YYDKDF (reference sequence). The CDR3 extends over 13 amino acids. This chain's CDR3 is CATSRDTMYEQYF. CDR3 bases: TGTGCCACCAGCAGAGACACTATGTACGAGCAGTACTTC.

This chain connects TRBV10-2 to TRBJ2-7; TRBD2 matches at 10 bases. V lost 3 bases and J lost 6; bases outside the gene matches: 2. CDR1 and CDR2 from the germline V gene are WSHSY and SAAADI. The CDR3 is made up of 13 amino acids. The CDR3 DNA sequence: TGCGCCAGCAGTGAACTAGCGGGAAGCGAGCAGTACTTC. Amino acid sequence: CASSELAGSEQYF.

This clone has just a few counts. The J gene is TRBJ1-2, the V gene TRBV29-1, with a weak D call TRBD1 (5 bases). There are 12 residues in the CDR3. V was cut by 4 bases and J by 4 bases, with 10 bases left in between. Germline V CDR1 and CDR2: SQVTM, ANQGSEA. Here the CDR3 reads CSVGEDTYGYTF. For the CDR3, the DNA is TGCAGCGTTGGGGAGGACACCTATGGCTACACCTTC. Variable domain in full (rest from reference TRBV29-1 and TRBJ1-2): SAVISQKPSRDICQRGTSLTIQCQVDSQVTMMFWYRQQPGQSLTLIATANQGSEATYESGFVIDKFPISRPNLTFSTLTVSNMSPEDSSIYLCSVGEDTYGYTFGSGTRLTVV.

This chain links TRBV4-1 with TRBJ2-1; 9 bases are a match to TRBD1. After removal of 0 bases from V and 9 bases from J, the junction contained 12 bases not matched to a gene. Germline loops: CDR1 MGHRA, CDR2 YSYEKL. There are 17 residues in the CDR3. CDR3 bases: TGCGCCAGCAGCCAAGAAAGTTGGGACAGGGTATCGGGTGAGCAGTTCTTC. As protein: CASSQESWDRVSGEQFF.

CDR3 in DNA: TGTGCCAGCAGCTCCCCGAATTCACCCCTCCACTTT. The encoded protein is CASSSPNSPLHF. The chain carries TRBV7-2 and TRBJ1-6, with D hard to call. Germline loops: CDR1 SGHTA, CDR2 FQGNSA. The CDR3 extends over 12 amino acids. Trimming shortened V by 4 bases and J by 7 bases, and 5 bases separated the two germline ends.

The rearrangement joins TRBV29-1 to TRBJ2-5, with unresolved D. CDR1 and CDR2 from the germline V gene are SQVTM and ANQGSEA. The CDR3 contains 11 residues. V was pared by 5 bases and J by 5 bases, with 9 bases between. The CDR3 is CSVTPRETQYF. The CDR3 DNA sequence: TGCAGCGTTACTCCCCGGGAGACCCAGTACTTC.

This rearrangement joins TRBV3-1 (or the pseudogene TRBV3-2) to TRBJ2-2, with D perhaps TRBD1 (7 bases). V lost 0 bases, J lost 4 bases, and 18 bases lay in between. Per the germline V gene, CDR1 is LGHDT and CDR2 is YNNKEL (reference sequence). The CDR3 loop spans 18 amino acids. DNA of the CDR3: TGTGCCAGCAGCCAAGATCTCCGGAGGGGGCCGAGCACCGGGGAGCTGTTTTTT. This translates into CASSQDLRRGPSTGELFF.

The rearrangement joins TRBV6-5 to TRBJ1-3; D perhaps matches TRBD1 (5 bases). The V and J ends lost 2 bases and 6 bases respectively, with 11 bases between them. Germline CDR1 and CDR2: MNHEY and SVGAGI. This CDR3 comprises 14 residues. CDR3 loop: CASSYGGTTNTIYF. The CDR3 DNA follows: TGTGCCAGCAGTTACGGAGGGACTACAAACACCATATATTTT.